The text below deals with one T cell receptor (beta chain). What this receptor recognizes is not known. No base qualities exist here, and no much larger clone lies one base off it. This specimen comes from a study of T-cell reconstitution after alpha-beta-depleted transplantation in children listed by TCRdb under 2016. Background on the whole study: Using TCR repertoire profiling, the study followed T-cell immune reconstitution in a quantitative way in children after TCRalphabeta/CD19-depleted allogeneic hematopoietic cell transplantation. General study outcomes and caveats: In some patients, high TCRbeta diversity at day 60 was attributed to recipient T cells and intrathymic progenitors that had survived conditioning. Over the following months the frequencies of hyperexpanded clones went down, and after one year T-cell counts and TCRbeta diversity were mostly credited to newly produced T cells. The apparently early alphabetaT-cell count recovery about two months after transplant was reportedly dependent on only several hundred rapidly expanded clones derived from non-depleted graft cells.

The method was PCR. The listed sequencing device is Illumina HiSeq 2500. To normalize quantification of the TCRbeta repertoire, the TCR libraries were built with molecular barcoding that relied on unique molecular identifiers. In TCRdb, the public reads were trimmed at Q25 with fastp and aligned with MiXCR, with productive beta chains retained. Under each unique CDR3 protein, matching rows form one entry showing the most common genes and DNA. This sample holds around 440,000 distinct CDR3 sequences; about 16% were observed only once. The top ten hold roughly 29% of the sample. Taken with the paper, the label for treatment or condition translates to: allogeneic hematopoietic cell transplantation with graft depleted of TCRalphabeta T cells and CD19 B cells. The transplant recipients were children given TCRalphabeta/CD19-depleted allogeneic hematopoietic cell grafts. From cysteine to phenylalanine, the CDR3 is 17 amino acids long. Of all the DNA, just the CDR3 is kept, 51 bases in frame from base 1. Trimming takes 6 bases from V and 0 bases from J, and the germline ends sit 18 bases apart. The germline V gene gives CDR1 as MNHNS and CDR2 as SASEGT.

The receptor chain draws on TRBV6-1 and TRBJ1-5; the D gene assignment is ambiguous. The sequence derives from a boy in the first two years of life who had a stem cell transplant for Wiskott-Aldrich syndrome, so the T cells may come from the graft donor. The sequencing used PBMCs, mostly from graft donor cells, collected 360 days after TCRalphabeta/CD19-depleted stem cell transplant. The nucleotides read TGTGCCAGCAGACCCCGGCTCGGGCAGTATAGCAATCAGCCCCAGCATTTT. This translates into CASRPRLGQYSNQPQHF.